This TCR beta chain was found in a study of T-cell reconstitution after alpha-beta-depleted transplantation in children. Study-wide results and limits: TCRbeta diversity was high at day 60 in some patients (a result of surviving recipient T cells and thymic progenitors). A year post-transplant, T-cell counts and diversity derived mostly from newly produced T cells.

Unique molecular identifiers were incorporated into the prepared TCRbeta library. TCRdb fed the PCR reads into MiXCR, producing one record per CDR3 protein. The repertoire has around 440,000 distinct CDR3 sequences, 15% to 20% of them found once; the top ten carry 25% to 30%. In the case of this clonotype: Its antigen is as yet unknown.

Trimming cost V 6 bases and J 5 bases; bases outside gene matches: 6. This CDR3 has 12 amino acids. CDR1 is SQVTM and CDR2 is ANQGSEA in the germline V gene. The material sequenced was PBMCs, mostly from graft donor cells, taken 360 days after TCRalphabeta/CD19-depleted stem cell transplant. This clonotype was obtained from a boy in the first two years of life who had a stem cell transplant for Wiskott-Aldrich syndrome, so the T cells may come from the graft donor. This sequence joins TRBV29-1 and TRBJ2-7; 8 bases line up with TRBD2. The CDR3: CSVGGGHDEQYF. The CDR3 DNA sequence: TGCAGCGTCGGGGGGGGGCACGACGAGCAGTACTTC.